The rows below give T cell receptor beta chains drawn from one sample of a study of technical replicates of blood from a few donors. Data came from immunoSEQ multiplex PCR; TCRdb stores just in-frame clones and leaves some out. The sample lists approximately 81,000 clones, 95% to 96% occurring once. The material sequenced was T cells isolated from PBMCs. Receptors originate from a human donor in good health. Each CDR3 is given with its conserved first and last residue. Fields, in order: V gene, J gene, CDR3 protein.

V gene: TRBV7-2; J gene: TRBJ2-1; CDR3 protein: CASSPIGGASSYNEQFF
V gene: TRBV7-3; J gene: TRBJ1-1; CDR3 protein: CASSPTPGDTEAFF
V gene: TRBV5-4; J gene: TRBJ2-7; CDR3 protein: CASRLLAGDEQYF
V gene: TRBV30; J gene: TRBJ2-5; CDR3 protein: CAWSPGKETQYF
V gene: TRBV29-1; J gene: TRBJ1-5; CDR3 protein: CSVERQGDNQPQHF
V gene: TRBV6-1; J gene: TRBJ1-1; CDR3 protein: CASSGGSFEAFF
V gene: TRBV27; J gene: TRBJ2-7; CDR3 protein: CASSLAASGTYEQYF
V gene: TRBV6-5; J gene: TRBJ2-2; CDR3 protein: CASSYSTTMNTGELFF
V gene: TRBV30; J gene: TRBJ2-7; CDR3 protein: CAWSVRDKNYEQYF
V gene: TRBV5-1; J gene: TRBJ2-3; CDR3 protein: CASSLESRGPDTQYF
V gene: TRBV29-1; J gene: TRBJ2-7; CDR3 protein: CSVATGHEQYF
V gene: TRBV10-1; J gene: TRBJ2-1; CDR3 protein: CASSELASGTYNEQFF
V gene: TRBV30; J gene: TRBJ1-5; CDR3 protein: CAWSRSNQPQHF
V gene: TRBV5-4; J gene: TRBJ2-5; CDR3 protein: CASSFGGRELQETQYF
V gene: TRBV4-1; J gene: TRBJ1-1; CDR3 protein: CASSRTGFGAFF
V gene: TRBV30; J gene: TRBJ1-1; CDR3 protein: CAWRSISTEAFF
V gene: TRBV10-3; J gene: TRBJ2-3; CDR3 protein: CAIRGSLGWADTQYF
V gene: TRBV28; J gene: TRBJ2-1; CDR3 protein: CASRRTGGGNEQFF
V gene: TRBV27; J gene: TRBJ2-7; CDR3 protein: CASSLTVHPYEQYF
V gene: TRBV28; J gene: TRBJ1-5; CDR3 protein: CASSLQGWKPQHF
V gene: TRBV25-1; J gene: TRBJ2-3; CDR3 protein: CASLAGAGDTQYF
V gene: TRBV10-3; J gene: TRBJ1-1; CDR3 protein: CASGEGVNTEAFF
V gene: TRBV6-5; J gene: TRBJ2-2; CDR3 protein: CASSLYIARELFF
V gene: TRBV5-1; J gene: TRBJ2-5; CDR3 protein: CASSLSVAGVGETQYF
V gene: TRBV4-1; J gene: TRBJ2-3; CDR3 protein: CASSQSSGRAPDTQYF
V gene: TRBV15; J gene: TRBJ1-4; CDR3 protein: CATSRAVGEKLFF
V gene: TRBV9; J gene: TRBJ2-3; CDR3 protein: CASSVQDTDTQYF
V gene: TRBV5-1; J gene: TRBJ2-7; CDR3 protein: CASSLAGTYEQYF
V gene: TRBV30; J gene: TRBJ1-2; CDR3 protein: CAWSVSTGFTGYTF
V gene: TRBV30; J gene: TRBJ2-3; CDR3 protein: CAWTSGGNNARPQYF
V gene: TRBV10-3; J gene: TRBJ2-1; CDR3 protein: CAIRPSDNEQFF
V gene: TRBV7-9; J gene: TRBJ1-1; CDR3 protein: CASSHTGFTEAFF
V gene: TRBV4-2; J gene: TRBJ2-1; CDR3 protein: CASSLTGGLINNEQFF
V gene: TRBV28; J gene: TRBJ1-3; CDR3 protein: CATRQGAFGNTIYF
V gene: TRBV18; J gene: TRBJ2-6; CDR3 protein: CASSPQEQGANVLTF
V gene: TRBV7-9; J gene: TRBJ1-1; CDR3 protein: CASSSIEGEAFF
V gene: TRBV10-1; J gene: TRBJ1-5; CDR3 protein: CASSDADQPQHF
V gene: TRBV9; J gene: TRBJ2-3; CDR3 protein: CASSVAGGSTDTQYF
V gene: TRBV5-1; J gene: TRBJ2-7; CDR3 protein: CASSSPTLDEQYF
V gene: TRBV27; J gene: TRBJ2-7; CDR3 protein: CASSLDTYEQYF
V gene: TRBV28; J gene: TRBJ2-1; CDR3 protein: CASSLPRSGSPYNEQFF
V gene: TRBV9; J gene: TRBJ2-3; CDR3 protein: CASSVGASGSADTQYF
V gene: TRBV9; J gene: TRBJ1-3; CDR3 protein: CASTRGVGNTIYF
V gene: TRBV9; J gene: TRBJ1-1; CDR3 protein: CASSGGGLAEAFF
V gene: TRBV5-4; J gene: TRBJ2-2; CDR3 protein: CASSLLILPLAGGPSGELFF
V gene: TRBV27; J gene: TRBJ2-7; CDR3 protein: CASSIRDRVSEQYF
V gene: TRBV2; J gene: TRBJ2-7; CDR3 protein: CASGGITYEQYF
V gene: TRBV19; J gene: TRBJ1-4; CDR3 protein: CASSIQRRGAQGEKLFF
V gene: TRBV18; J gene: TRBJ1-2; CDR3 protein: CASSPRGAQEYGYTF
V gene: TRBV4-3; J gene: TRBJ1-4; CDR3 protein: CASSQGVTGGDEKLFF
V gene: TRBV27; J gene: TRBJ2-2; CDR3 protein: CASSWTVNTGELFF
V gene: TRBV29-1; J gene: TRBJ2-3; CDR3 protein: CSYRQGADTQYF
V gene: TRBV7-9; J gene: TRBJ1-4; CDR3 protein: CASSFSGETEKLFF